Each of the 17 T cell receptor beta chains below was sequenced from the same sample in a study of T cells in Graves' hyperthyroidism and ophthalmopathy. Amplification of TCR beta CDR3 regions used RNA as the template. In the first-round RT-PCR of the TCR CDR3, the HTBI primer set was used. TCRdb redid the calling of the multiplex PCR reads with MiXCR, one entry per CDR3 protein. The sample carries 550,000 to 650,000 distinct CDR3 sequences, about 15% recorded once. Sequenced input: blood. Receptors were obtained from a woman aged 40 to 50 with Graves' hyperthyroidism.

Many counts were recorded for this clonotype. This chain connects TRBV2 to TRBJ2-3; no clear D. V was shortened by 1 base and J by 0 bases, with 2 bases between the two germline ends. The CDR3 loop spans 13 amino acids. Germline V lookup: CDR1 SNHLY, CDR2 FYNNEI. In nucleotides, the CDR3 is TGTGCCAGCAGTGAAGACAGCACAGATACGCAGTATTTT. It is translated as CASSEDSTDTQYF.

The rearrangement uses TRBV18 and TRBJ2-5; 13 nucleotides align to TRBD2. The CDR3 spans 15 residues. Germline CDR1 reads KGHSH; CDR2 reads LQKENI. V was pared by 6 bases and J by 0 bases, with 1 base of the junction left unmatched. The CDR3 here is CASSGTSGNQETQYF. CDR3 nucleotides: TGTGCCAGCTCGGGGACTAGCGGGAACCAAGAGACCCAGTACTTC.

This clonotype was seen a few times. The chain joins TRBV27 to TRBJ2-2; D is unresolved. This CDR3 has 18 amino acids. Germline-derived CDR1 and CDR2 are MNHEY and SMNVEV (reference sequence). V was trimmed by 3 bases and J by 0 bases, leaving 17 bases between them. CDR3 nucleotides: TGTGCCAGCAGTTTGAGTCCGTATAACCGGGCGAACACCGGGGAGCTGTTTTTT. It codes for CASSLSPYNRANTGELFF.

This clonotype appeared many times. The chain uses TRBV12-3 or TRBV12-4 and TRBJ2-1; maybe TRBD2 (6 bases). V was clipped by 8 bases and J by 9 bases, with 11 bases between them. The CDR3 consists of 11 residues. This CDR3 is CASAVGGEQFF. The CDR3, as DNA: TGTGCCAGCGCTGTGGGGGGTGAGCAGTTCTTC.

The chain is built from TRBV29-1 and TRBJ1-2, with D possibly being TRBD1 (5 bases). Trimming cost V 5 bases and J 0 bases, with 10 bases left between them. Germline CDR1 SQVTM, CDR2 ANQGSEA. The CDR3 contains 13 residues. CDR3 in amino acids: CSVSRGANYGYTF. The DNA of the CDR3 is TGCAGCGTTTCAAGGGGTGCTAACTATGGCTACACCTTC.

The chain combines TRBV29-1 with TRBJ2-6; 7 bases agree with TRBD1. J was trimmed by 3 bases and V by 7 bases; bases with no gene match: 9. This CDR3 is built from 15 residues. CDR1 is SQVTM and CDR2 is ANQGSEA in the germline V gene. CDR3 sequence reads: CSAYTGASGANVLTF. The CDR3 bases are TGCAGCGCTTACACAGGGGCAAGTGGGGCCAACGTCCTGACTTTC.

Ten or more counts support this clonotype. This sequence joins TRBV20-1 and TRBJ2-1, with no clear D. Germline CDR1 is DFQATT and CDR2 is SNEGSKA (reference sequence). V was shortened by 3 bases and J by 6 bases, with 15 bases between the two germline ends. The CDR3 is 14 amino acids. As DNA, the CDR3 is TGCAGTGCTAGTGTCGCTAGAACCCTCAATGAGCAGTTCTTC. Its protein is CSASVARTLNEQFF.

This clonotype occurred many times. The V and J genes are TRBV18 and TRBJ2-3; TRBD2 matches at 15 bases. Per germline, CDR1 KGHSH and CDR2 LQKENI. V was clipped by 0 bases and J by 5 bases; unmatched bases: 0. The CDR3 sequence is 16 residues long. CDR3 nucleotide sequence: TGTGCCAGCTCACCACCGGGACTAGCGGGAGGAGATACGCAGTATTTT. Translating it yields CASSPPGLAGGDTQYF.

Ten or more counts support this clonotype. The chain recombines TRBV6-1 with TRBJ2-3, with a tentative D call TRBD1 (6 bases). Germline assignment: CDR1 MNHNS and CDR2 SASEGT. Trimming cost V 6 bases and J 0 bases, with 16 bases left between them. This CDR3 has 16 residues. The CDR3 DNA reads TGTGCCAGCAGGATTACCGGGACACCCAGCACAGATACGCAGTATTTT. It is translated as CASRITGTPSTDTQYF.

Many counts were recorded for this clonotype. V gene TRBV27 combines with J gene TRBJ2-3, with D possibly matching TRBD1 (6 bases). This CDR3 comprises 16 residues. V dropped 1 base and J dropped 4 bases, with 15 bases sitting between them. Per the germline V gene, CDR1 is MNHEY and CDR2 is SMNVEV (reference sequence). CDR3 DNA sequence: TGTGCCAGCAGTTTATTAGGGGACACCTGGGCAGATACGCAGTATTTT. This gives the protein CASSLLGDTWADTQYF.

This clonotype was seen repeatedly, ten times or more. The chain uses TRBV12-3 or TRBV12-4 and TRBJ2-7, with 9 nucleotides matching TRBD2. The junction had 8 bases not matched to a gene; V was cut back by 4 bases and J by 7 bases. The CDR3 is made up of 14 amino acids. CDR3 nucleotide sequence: TGTGCCAGCAGTTCGGGACTAGCAGTCTGGGAGCAGTACTTC. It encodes CASSSGLAVWEQYF.

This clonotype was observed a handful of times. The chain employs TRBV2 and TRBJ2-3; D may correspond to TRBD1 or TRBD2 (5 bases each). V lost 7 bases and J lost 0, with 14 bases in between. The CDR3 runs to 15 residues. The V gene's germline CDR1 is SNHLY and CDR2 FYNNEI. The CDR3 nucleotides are TGTGCCAGCATCGAGGGGCAGGCTAGCACAGATACGCAGTATTTT. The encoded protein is CASIEGQASTDTQYF.

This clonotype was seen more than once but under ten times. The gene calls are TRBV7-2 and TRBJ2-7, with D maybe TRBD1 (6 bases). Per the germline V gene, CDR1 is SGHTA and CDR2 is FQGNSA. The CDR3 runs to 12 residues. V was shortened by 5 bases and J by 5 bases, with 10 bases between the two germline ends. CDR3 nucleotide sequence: TGTGCCAGCAGCCAACACAGGGACGAGCAGTACTTC. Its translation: CASSQHRDEQYF. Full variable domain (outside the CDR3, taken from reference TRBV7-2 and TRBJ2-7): GAGVSQSPSNKVTEKGKDVELRCDPISGHTALYWYRQSLGQGLEFLIYFQGNSAPDKSGLPSDRFSAERTGGSVSTLTIQRTQQEDSAVYLCASSQHRDEQYFGPGTRLTVT.

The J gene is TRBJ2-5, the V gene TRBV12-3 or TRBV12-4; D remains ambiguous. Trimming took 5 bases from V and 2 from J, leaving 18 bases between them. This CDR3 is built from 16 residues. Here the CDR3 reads CASSSLELTTQETQYF. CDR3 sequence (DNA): TGTGCCAGCAGTAGTTTGGAACTAACTACTCAAGAGACCCAGTACTTC.

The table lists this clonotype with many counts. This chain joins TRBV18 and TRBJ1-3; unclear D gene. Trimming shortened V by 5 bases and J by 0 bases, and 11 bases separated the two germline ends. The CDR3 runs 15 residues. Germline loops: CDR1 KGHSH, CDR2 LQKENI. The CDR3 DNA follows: TGTGCCAGCTCAGAGAGACCACTCTCTGGAAACACCATATATTTT. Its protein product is CASSERPLSGNTIYF.

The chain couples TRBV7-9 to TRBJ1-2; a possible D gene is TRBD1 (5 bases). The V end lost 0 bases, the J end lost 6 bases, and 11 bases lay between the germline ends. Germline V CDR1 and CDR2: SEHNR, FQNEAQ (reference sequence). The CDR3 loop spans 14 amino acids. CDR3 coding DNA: TGTGCCAGCAGCTTAGCGGTCAGGGACCATGGCTACACCTTC. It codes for CASSLAVRDHGYTF.

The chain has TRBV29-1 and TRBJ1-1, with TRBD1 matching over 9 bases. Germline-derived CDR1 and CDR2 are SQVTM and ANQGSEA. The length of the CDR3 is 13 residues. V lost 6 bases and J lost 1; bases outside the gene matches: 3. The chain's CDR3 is CSVDRGENTEAFF. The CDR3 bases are TGCAGCGTGGACAGGGGTGAGAACACTGAAGCTTTCTTT. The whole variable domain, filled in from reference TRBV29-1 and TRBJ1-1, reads SAVISQKPSRDICQRGTSLTIQCQVDSQVTMMFWYRQQPGQSLTLIATANQGSEATYESGFVIDKFPISRPNLTFSTLTVSNMSPEDSSIYLCSVDRGENTEAFFGQGTRLTVV.